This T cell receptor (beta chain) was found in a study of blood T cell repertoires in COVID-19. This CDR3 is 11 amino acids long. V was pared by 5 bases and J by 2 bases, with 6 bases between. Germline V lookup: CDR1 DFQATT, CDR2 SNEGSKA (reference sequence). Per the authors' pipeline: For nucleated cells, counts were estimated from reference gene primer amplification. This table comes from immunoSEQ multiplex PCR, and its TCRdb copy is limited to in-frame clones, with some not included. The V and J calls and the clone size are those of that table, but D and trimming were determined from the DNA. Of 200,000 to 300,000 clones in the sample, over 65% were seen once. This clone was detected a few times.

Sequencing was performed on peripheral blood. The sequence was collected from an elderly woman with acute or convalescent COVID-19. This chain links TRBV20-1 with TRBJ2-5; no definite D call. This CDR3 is CSAWAQETQYF. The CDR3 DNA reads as TGCAGTGCTTGGGCTCAAGAGACCCAGTACTTC.